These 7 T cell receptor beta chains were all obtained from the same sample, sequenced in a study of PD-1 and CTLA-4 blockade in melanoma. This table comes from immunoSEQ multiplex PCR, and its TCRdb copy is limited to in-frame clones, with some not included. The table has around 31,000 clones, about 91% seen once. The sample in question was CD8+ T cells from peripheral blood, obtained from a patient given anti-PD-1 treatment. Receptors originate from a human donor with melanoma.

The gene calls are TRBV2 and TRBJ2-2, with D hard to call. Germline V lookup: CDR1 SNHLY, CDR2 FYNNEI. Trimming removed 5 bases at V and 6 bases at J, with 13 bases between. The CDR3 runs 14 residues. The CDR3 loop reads CASSSGLQSGELFF. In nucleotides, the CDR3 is TGTGCCAGCAGTTCCGGGCTACAATCCGGGGAGCTGTTTTTT.

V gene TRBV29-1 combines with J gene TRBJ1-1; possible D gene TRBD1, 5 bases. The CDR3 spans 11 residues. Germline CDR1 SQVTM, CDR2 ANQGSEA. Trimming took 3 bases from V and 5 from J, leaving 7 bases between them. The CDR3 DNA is TGCAGCGTTGAGGGGGATACTGAAGCTTTCTTT. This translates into CSVEGDTEAFF.

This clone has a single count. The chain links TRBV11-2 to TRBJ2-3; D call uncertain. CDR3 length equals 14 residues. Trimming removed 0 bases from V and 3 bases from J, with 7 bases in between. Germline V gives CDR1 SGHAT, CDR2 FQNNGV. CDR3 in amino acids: CASSLDMETDTQYF. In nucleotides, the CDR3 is TGTGCCAGCAGCTTAGATATGGAGACAGATACGCAGTATTTT.

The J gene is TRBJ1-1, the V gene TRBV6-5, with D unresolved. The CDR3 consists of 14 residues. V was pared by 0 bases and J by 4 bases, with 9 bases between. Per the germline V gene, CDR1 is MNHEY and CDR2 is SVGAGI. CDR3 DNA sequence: TGTGCCAGCAGTTACTCGATCCGCTCCACTGAAGCTTTCTTT. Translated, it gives CASSYSIRSTEAFF.

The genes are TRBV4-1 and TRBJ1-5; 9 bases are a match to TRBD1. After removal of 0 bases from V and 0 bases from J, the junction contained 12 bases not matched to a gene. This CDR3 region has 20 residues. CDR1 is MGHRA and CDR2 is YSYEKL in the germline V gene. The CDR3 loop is CASSQDFNRGLGYSNQPQHF. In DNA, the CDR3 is TGCGCCAGCAGCCAAGATTTTAACAGGGGGCTCGGGTATAGCAATCAGCCCCAGCATTTT.

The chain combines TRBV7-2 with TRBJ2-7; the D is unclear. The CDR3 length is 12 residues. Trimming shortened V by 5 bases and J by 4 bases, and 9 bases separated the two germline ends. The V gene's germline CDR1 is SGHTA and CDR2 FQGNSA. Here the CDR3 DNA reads TGTGCCAGCAGCGCGTCTATTTACGAGCAGTACTTC. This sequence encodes CASSASIYEQYF.

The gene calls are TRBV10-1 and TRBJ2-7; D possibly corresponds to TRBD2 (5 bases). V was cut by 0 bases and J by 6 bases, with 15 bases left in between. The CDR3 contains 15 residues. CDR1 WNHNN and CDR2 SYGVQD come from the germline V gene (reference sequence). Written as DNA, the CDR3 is TGCGCCAGCAGTGAGTCGATGTTTGCGGGCGGCGAGCAGTACTTC. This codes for CASSESMFAGGEQYF.